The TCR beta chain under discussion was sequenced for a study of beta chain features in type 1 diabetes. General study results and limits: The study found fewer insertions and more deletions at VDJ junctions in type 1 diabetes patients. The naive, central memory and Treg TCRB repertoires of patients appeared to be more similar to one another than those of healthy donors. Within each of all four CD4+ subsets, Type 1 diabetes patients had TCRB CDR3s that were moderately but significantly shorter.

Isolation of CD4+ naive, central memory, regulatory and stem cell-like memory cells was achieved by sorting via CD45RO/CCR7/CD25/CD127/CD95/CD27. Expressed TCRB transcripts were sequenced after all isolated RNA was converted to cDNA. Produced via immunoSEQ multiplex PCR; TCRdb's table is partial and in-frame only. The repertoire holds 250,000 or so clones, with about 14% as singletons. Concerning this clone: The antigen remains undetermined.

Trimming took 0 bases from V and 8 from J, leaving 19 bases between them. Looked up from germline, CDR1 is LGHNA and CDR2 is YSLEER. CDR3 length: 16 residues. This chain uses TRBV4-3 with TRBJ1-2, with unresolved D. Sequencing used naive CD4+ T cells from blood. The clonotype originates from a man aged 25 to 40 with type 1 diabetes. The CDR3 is CASSQETGVVTRGYTF. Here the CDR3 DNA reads TGCGCCAGCAGCCAAGAAACCGGAGTAGTGACCCGGGGCTACACCTTC.